This T cell receptor beta chain appears in the sequencing data of a study of blood T cell repertoires in COVID-19. Study summary: Italy, Spain and the United States were the sources of the convalescent and acute COVID-19 samples. T cells, B-cell-depleted T cells, or PBMCs supplied cDNA or gDNA.

Original methodology: The assay estimated nucleated cells by amplifying reference gene primers. Some clones are missing from TCRdb's copy, which holds only in-frame ones; the method was immunoSEQ multiplex PCR. V, J and clone size reflect that table, while D and trimming were determined from the DNA. The sample has approximately 200,000 clones, 80% to 90% seen once. The CDR3 has 17 residues. Trimming left V 6 bases short and J 4 bases short, with 22 bases between. From germline, CDR1 is SNHLY and CDR2 FYNNEI. The genes are TRBV2 and TRBJ2-1, with TRBD1 as a possible D gene (6 bases). The receptor comes from a woman of 80 years or more with acute or convalescent COVID-19. Sequencing was carried out using peripheral blood. The CDR3 loop reads CASRGTRSDRSYNEQFF. The CDR3 DNA is TGTGCCAGCAGGGGAACCCGGTCAGACAGGTCATACAATGAGCAGTTCTTC.